This TCR beta chain was recorded in a study of shared clonotypes between healthy human individuals. Study-wide context: Plates per donor: three CD4 naive, three CD4 memory, two CD8 naive, one CD8 memory.

Germline lookup yields CDR1 SGHAT and CDR2 FQNNGV. The CDR3 length is 14 residues. V shed 0 bases and J shed 7 bases, with 12 bases lying between them. The test was conducted at deep level. The protocol was immunoSEQ multiplex PCR, while the TCRdb copy is restricted to in-frame clones and leaves out a portion. This sample yields more than 2,000,000 clones, of which just over 90% are seen a single time; about 0.13% belongs to the top ten. On this clone: Its cognate antigen is unknown.

Study-level results: Memory subsets generally showed smaller estimated richness than naive subsets did.

CD4+ cell separation produced CD45RA+ naive and CD45RA-negative memory subsets. Sequencing was done on a sample of naive CD4+ T cells sorted from blood. This sample's subset: CD45RA+ positively selected. The chain uses TRBV11-2 and TRBJ1-2, with a weak D call TRBD1 (5 bases). This clonotype was obtained from a young man in good health. In DNA, the CDR3 is TGTGCCAGCAGCTTAGAACGGGGGAAGAGTGGCTACACCTTC. Residues: CASSLERGKSGYTF. The complete variable domain, with remaining parts taken from reference TRBV11-2 and TRBJ1-2, reads EAGVAQSPRYKIIEKRQSVAFWCNPISGHATLYWYQQILGQGPKLLIQFQNNGVVDDSQLPKDRFSAERLKGVDSTLKIQPAKLEDSAVYLCASSLERGKSGYTFGSGTRLTVV.